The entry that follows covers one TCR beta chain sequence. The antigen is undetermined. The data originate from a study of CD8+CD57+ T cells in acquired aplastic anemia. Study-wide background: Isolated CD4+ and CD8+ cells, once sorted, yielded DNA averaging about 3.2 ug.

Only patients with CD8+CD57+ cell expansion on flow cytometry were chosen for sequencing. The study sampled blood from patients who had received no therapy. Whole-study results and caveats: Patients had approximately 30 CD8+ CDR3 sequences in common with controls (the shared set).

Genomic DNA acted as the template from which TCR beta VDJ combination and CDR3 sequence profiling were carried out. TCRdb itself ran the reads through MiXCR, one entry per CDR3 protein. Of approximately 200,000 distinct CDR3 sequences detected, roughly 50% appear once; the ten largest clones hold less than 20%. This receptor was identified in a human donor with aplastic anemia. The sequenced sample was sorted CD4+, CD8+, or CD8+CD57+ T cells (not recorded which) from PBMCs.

The CDR3 here is CASTPGGLQGQPQHF. The CDR3 bases are TGTGCCAGCACCCCCGGGGGGCTACAGGGGCAGCCCCAGCATTTT. The rearrangement uses TRBV6-5 and TRBJ1-5, with TRBD1 identical over 7 bases. Germline values: CDR1 MNHEY, CDR2 SVGAGI. The CDR3 length is 15 residues. J gave up 7 bases and V 7 bases, and 13 bases lay outside the gene matches.